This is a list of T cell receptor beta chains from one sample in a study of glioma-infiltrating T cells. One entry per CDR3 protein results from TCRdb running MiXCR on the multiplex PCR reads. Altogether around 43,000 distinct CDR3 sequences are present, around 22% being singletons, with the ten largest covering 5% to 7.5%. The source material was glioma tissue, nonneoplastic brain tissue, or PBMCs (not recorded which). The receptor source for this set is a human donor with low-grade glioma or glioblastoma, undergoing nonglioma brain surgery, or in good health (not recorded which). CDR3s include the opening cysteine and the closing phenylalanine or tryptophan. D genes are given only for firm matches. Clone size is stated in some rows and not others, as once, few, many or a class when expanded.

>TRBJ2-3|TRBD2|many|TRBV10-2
CATNRDYRTDTQYF
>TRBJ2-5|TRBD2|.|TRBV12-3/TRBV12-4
CASSRLAQETQYF
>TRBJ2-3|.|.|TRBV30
CAWSAGKGFTDTQYF
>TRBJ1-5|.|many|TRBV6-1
CASSEGGRDNQPQHF
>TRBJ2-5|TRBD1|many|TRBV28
CASSSPDRLETQYF
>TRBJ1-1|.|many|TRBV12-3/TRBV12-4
CASWDRTQNTEAFF
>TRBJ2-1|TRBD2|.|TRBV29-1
CSVELLAGGPNEQFF
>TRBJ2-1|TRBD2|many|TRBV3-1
CASSPVPSGGSYNEQFF
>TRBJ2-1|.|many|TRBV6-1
CASNLKDNYNEQFF
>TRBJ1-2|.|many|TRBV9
CASSGGAGTYGYTF
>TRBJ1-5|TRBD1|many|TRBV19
CASTTGTGFQPQHF
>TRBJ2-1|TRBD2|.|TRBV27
CASFPVGTIYNEQFF
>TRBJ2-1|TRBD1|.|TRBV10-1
CASSEYRTGFYNEQFF
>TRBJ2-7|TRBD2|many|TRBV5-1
CASSLTSGRWSGQYF
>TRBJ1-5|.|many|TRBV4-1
CASSQDKAGNQPQHF
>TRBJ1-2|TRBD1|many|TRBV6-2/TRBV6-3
CASSSLGQGARGYTF
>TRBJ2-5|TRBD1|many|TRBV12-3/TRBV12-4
CASTTGGGETQYF
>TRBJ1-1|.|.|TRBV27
CASSWAENTKAFF
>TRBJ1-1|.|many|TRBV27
CASSPPRGRAFF
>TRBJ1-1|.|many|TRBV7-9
CASSLAVGTEAFF
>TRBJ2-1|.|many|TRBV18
CASSPRVNEQFF